The 24 T cell receptor beta chains presented below share a single source sample, sequenced in a study of CD8 T cells in Susac syndrome. The RNA, roughly 0.45 to 1 ug, was put through reverse transcription using random hexamers. TCRdb itself ran the immunoSEQ multiplex PCR reads through MiXCR, one entry per CDR3 protein. The table shows more than 40,000 distinct CDR3 sequences, with over 85% occurring only once. Sequencing was done on a sample of CD8+ T cells from PBMCs. The source of these receptors is a human donor in good health.

The chain employs TRBV6-2 or TRBV6-3 and TRBJ1-1; weak D call: TRBD1 (6 bases). CDR1 and CDR2 (germline): MNHEY, SVGEGT. This CDR3 spans 13 amino acids. V gave up 8 bases and J gave up 0 bases, with 10 bases separating them. CDR3 sequence reads: CASRGGMNTEAFF. CDR3 nucleotide sequence: TGTGCCAGCCGAGGGGGTATGAACACTGAAGCTTTCTTT.

The chain employs TRBV13 and TRBJ2-1; no firm D call. The V and J ends lost 5 bases and 5 bases respectively, with 10 bases between them. This CDR3 has 13 amino acids. Germline V lookup: CDR1 PRHDT, CDR2 FYEKMQ (reference sequence). CDR3 sequence: CASSIPGHNEQFF. For the CDR3, the DNA is TGTGCCAGCAGCATCCCCGGCCACAATGAGCAGTTCTTC.

With respect to this clonotype: Mismatch with germline at one junction end may stem from a read error. The V gene is TRBV27, the J gene TRBJ1-2; D unclear. CDR3 length: 13 residues. CDR1 and CDR2 from the germline V gene are MNHEY and SMNVEV (reference sequence). The CDR3 loop is CASSFTGNFGYTF. For the CDR3, the DNA is TGTGCCAGCAGTTTTACCGGGAACTTTGGCTACACCTTC.

This chain uses TRBV11-2 with TRBJ2-7; 11 bases are a match to TRBD1. CDR1 and CDR2 from the germline V gene are SGHAT and FQNNGV. The CDR3 consists of 14 residues. V shed 4 bases, J shed 6 bases, and the junction held 5 bases outside the gene matches. The chain's CDR3 is CASSSGTGGFEQYF. CDR3 DNA: TGTGCCAGCAGCTCCGGGACAGGGGGATTCGAGCAGTACTTC.

This clonotype was counted a single time. The V and J genes are TRBV24-1 and TRBJ2-6; D remains ambiguous. The V gene lost 4 bases and the J gene lost 4 bases, with 13 bases spanning the gap. Per the germline V gene, CDR1 is KGHDR and CDR2 is SFDVKD. CDR3 size: 16 residues. The CDR3 here is CATSEPGGEGANVLTF. Here the CDR3 DNA reads TGTGCCACCAGTGAACCGGGCGGCGAGGGGGCCAACGTCCTGACTTTC.

In nucleotides, the CDR3 is TGCGCCAGCAGCCAAGCGTCCAGGGAGGGAGAGCAGTACTTC. This gives the protein CASSQASREGEQYF. V usage is TRBV4-1 and J usage is TRBJ2-7; TRBD2 matches 7 bases. Germline V lookup: CDR1 MGHRA, CDR2 YSYEKL. The length of the CDR3 is 14 residues. With 1 base clipped from V and 7 bases from J, the junction kept 7 bases outside the gene matches.

V and J are TRBV7-6 and TRBJ2-1, with 9 bases matching TRBD2. Germline V lookup: CDR1 SGHVS, CDR2 FNYEAQ. The CDR3 sequence is 16 residues long. The junction had 7 bases not matched to a gene; V was cut back by 5 bases and J by 2 bases. This CDR3 reads CASSPMTSGPYNEQFF. The CDR3 DNA sequence: TGTGCCAGCAGCCCAATGACTAGCGGCCCCTACAATGAGCAGTTCTTC.

Worth noting for this clonotype: At one of its ends the junction is not consistent with the germline gene, which may arise from a read error. The chain has TRBV11-3 and TRBJ2-5; D call uncertain. CDR1 and CDR2 (germline): SGHNT, YENEEA. The CDR3 runs 12 residues. The CDR3 protein is CASSLSSEAQYF. CDR3 nucleotide sequence: TGTGCCAGCAGCTTGTCATCAGAGGCCCAGTACTTC.

The J gene is TRBJ2-1, the V gene TRBV6-5; the match to TRBD2 covers 9 bases. Germline loops: CDR1 MNHEY, CDR2 SVGAGI. CDR3 length: 17 residues. V shed 2 bases, J shed 6 bases, and the junction held 11 bases outside the gene matches. The CDR3 reads CASSYVSVAGASNEQFF. The CDR3 nucleotides read TGTGCCAGCAGTTACGTCTCTGTAGCGGGAGCATCCAATGAGCAGTTCTTC.

V gene TRBV5-6 combines with J gene TRBJ1-1; 9 bases are shared with TRBD1. The CDR3 has 13 amino acids. V dropped 3 bases and J dropped 10; count of bases not matched to a gene: 7. CDR1 is SGHDT and CDR2 is YYEEEE in the germline V gene. The DNA of the CDR3 is TGTGCCAGCAGCTACGGACAGGGGATGGTAGCTTTCTTT. Its translation: CASSYGQGMVAFF.

V is TRBV15 and J is TRBJ1-1, with a tentative D call TRBD1 (5 bases). Trimming cost V 3 bases and J 3 bases, with 11 bases left between them. The germline V gene has CDR1 LNHNV and CDR2 YYDKDF (reference sequence). CDR3 length: 14 residues. CDR3 region: CATSSNLGDTEAFF. CDR3 nucleotides: TGTGCCACCAGCAGTAATTTAGGGGACACTGAAGCTTTCTTT.

This clonotype was observed once. V and J are TRBV10-2 and TRBJ2-7, with 7 positions matching TRBD1. With 2 bases clipped from V and 2 bases from J, the junction kept 3 bases outside the gene matches. Germline CDR1 reads WSHSY; CDR2 reads SAAADI. The CDR3 is 14 residues long. CDR3 protein: CASSETGTAYEQYF. The CDR3, as DNA: TGCGCCAGCAGTGAGACCGGGACAGCCTACGAGCAGTACTTC.

This chain connects TRBV19 to TRBJ2-2; maybe TRBD1 (7 bases). The germline V gene encodes CDR1 LNHDA and CDR2 SQIVND (reference sequence). The CDR3 consists of 16 residues. The germline V and J ends were trimmed by 3 bases and 7 bases, with 18 bases remaining between them. The CDR3 is CASSIKAPGGSGELFF. The CDR3 coding sequence is TGTGCCAGTAGTATTAAGGCGCCAGGGGGGAGCGGGGAGCTGTTTTTT. Looking up the rest from reference TRBV19 and TRBJ2-2 gives the full variable domain: DGGITQSPKYLFRKEGQNVTLSCEQNLNHDAMYWYRQDPGQGLRLIYYSQIVNDFQKGDIAEGYSVSREKKESFPLTVTSAQKNPTAFYLCASSIKAPGGSGELFFGEGSRLTVL.

J is TRBJ2-1 and V is TRBV30, with 7 positions matching TRBD1. CDR1 and CDR2 from the germline V gene are GTSNPN and SVGIG (reference sequence). The CDR3 extends over 16 amino acids. The J segment lost 2 bases and the V segment lost 2 bases, leaving 9 bases of the junction unmatched. CDR3 nucleotides: TGTGCCTGGAGTATAACGGGACAGAATACCTACAATGAGCAGTTCTTC. This encodes CAWSITGQNTYNEQFF.

The gene calls are TRBV20-1 and TRBJ2-1; D may be TRBD1 or TRBD2 (5 bases each). Germline V gene sequence: CDR1 DFQATT, CDR2 SNEGSKA (reference sequence). This CDR3 comprises 16 residues. The CDR3 coding sequence is TGCAGCGCTTGGGACGGCGCTAACCCCTCCTACAATGAGCAGTTCTTC. Translated: CSAWDGANPSYNEQFF.

The chain joins TRBV7-9 to TRBJ2-1; possible D gene TRBD2, 5 bases. Germline-derived CDR1 and CDR2 are SEHNR and FQNEAQ (reference sequence). Trimming stripped 4 bases from V and 12 bases from J, with 10 bases between. The CDR3 consists of 11 residues. The CDR3 bases are TGTGCCAGCAGCTCGGACTGGTTGCAGTTCTTC. It is translated as CASSSDWLQFF.

The rearrangement uses TRBV30 and TRBJ2-1; TRBD1 might be the D (5 bases). Germline V gives CDR1 GTSNPN, CDR2 SVGIG (reference sequence). V was clipped by 8 bases and J by 0 bases, with 11 bases between them. This CDR3 is built from 13 residues. CDR3 loop: CAKTDTSYNEQFF. In DNA form, the CDR3 reads TGTGCCAAGACAGATACCTCCTACAATGAGCAGTTCTTC.

The genes are TRBV7-9 and TRBJ2-2, with 7 bases matching TRBD2. Losses at the gene ends were 2 bases for V and 2 bases for J; bases not matched to a gene: 2. This CDR3 is 15 amino acids long. Per germline, CDR1 SEHNR and CDR2 FQNEAQ (reference sequence). The CDR3 coding sequence is TGTGCCAGCAGCTTACCTAGCGGCAACACCGGGGAGCTGTTTTTT. Its protein is CASSLPSGNTGELFF.

The chain uses TRBV9 and TRBJ2-1; either TRBD1 or TRBD2 may supply D (5 bases each). This CDR3 has 15 amino acids. Deletions cut 4 bases from V and 3 bases from J, with 14 bases between. Germline V gene data show CDR1 as SGDLS and CDR2 as YYNGEE. CDR3 protein: CASSPRDQGYNEQFF. CDR3 coding DNA: TGTGCCAGCAGCCCAAGGGACCAGGGCTACAATGAGCAGTTCTTC.

The V and J genes are TRBV28 and TRBJ2-3; D not resolved. Germline V gives CDR1 MDHEN, CDR2 SYDVKM. CDR3 length: 13 residues. V lost 2 bases and J 2 bases, leaving 5 bases between the germline ends. The CDR3 sequence: CASSLGVTDTQYF. CDR3 bases: TGTGCCAGCAGTTTAGGTGTCACAGATACGCAGTATTTT.

The V call is TRBV23-1, the J call TRBJ2-7, with D perhaps TRBD2 (6 bases). TRBV23-1 carries the ORF label, with uncertain function. Trimming removed 6 bases from V and 4 bases from J, with 19 bases in between. The CDR3 runs 15 residues. The CDR3 region has the DNA TGCGCCAGCAGCCCCCCTTCTGGGAGGCTTTACGAGCAGTACTTC. It encodes CASSPPSGRLYEQYF.

The chain employs TRBV29-1 and TRBJ1-2, with D unclear. V lost 1 base and J 3 bases, leaving 6 bases between the germline ends. This CDR3 contains 12 residues. Germline V gene data show CDR1 as SQVTM and CDR2 as ANQGSEA. The CDR3 reads CSVEAYDYGYTF. The CDR3 nucleotides read TGCAGCGTTGAAGCTTATGACTATGGCTACACCTTC. The variable domain in full, with the rest retrieved from reference TRBV29-1 and TRBJ1-2, is SAVISQKPSRDICQRGTSLTIQCQVDSQVTMMFWYRQQPGQSLTLIATANQGSEATYESGFVIDKFPISRPNLTFSTLTVSNMSPEDSSIYLCSVEAYDYGYTFGSGTRLTVV.

The rearrangement uses TRBV25-1 and TRBJ2-1; a weak D match, TRBD2 (6 bases). V shed 4 bases and J shed 6 bases, with 13 bases lying between them. This CDR3 is 14 amino acids long. Germline V gene sequence: CDR1 MGHDK, CDR2 SYGVNS. This CDR3 reads CASSARTTFNEQFF. CDR3 in DNA: TGTGCCAGCAGTGCCAGGACTACCTTCAATGAGCAGTTCTTC.

The table lists this clonotype with a count of one. J is TRBJ2-3 and V is TRBV19; D tentatively fits TRBD1 or TRBD2 (5 bases each). The CDR3 is made up of 14 amino acids. The V end lost 6 bases, the J end lost 3 bases, and 13 bases lay between the germline ends. Germline loops: CDR1 LNHDA, CDR2 SQIVND (reference sequence). The DNA for the CDR3 is TGTGCCAGTAGAGGGGAGAGTGATACAGATACGCAGTATTTT. Its translation is CASRGESDTDTQYF.